This T cell receptor (beta chain) appears in the sequencing data of a study of spatial heterogeneity in lung cancer. The ends lost 4 bases at V and 8 bases at J; junction bases unmatched: 10. This CDR3 contains 14 residues. Per germline, CDR1 DFQATT and CDR2 SNEGSKA (reference sequence). This clonotype was observed many times. Little can be read into the size of this beta chain, an off-target read in a library designed for alpha chains. Via MiXCR, TCRdb re-called the 5' RACE reads, giving one row per CDR3 protein. This table holds about 13,000 distinct CDR3 sequences, about 3.8% found once. Stated time point: sample taken at primary tumor resection. The sequenced material consisted of unsorted whole RNA from tumor, nontumor lung or frozen PBMC.

The specimen was PBMCs, collected at surgery. The chain couples TRBV20-1 to TRBJ1-4; 7 bases are a match to TRBD1. This TCR came from a male donor with early-stage non-small cell lung cancer. The CDR3 sequence: CSAIRQGQMEKLFF. In DNA form, the CDR3 reads TGCAGTGCTATCCGACAGGGTCAGATGGAAAAACTGTTTTTT.